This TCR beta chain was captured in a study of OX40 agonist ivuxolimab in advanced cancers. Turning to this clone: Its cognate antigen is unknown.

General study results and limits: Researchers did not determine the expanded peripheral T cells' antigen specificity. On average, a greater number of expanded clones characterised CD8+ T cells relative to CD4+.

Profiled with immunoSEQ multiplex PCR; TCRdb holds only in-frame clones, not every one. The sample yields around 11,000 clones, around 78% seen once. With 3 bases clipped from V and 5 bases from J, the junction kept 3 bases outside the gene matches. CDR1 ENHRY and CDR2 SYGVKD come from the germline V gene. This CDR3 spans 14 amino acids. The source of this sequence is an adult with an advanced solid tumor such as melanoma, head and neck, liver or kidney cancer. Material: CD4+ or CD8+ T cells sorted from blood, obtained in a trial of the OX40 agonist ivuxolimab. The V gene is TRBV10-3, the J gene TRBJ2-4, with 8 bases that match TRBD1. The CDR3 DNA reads TGTGCCATCAGTGATTCGGACAGGGAAAACATTCAGTACTTC. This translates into CAISDSDRENIQYF.